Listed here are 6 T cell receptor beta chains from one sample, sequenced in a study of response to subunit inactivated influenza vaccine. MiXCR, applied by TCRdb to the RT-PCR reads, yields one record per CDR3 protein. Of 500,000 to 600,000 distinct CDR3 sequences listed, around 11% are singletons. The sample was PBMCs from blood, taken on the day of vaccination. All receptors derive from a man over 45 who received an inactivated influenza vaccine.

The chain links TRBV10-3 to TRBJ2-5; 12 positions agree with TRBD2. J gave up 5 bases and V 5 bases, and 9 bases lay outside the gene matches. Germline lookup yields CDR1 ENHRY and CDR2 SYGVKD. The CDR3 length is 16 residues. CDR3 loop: CAISREEGTSGETQYF. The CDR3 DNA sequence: TGTGCCATCAGTCGAGAGGAGGGGACTAGCGGGGAGACCCAGTACTTC.

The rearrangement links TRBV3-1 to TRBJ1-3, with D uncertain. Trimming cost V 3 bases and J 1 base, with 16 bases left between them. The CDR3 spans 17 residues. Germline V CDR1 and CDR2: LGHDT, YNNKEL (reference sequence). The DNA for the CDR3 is TGTGCCAGCAGCCATGCAGGCCACGAGGATTCTGGAAACACCATATATTTT. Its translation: CASSHAGHEDSGNTIYF.

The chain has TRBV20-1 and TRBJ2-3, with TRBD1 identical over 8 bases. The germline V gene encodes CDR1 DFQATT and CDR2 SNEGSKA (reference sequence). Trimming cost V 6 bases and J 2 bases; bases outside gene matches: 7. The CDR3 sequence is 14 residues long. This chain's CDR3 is CSATQGAFTDTQYF. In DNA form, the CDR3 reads TGCAGTGCGACGCAGGGGGCCTTCACAGATACGCAGTATTTT.

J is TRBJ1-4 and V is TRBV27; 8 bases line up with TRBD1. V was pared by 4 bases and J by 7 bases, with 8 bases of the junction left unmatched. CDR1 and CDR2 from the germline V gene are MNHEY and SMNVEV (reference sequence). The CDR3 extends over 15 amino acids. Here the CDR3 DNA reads TGTGCCAGCAGTTCTATTCAGGGGGCGTTTGAAAAACTGTTTTTT. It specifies CASSSIQGAFEKLFF.

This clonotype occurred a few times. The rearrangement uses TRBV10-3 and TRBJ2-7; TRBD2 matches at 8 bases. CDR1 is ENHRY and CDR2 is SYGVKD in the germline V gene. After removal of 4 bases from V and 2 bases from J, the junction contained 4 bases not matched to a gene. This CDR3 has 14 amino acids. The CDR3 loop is CAISVSGDTYEQYF. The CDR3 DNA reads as TGTGCCATCAGTGTTAGCGGGGACACCTACGAGCAGTACTTC.

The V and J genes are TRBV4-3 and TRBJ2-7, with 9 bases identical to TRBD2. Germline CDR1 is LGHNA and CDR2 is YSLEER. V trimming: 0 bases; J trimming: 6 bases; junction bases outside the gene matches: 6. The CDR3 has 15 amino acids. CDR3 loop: CASSQEREGASEQYF. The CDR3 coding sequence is TGCGCCAGCAGCCAAGAGCGGGAGGGGGCTTCCGAGCAGTACTTC.